These 18 T cell receptor beta chains originate from one sample sequenced in a study of T cells in Graves' hyperthyroidism and ophthalmopathy. RNA transcripts gave rise to amplified TCR beta CDR3 regions. HTBI primers were used for first-round RT-PCR of the TCR CDR3. From the multiplex PCR reads, TCRdb called clonotypes with MiXCR, one entry per CDR3 protein. The sample shows 500,000 to 750,000 distinct CDR3 sequences, about 14% of them seen only once. The specimen sequenced was blood. These receptors all stem from a woman between 18 and 29 years old with Graves' ophthalmopathy.

This clonotype occurred a few times. This chain uses TRBV25-1 with TRBJ2-3; either TRBD1 or TRBD2 may supply D (5 bases each). The CDR3 extends over 13 amino acids. The germline V and J ends were trimmed by 4 bases and 6 bases, with 11 bases remaining between them. Germline values: CDR1 MGHDK, CDR2 SYGVNS. CDR3: CASSAGTRDTQYF. CDR3 bases: TGTGCCAGCAGTGCCGGGACGAGGGATACGCAGTATTTT.

Note on this clonotype: Given a much more abundant clone one base away, this may be a read error. The rearrangement joins TRBV9 to TRBJ2-1; D call uncertain. Near its end, the DNA agrees better with TRBJ2-7, so the J call may be wrong. The CDR3 is 16 residues long. The germline V gene encodes CDR1 SGDLS and CDR2 YYNGEE. The CDR3 sequence is CASSGVGRALSNEQYF. CDR3 sequence (DNA): TGTGCCAGCAGTGGGGTAGGACGGGCCCTTTCAAATGAGCAGTACTTC.

At least ten counts were recorded for this clonotype. Here the CDR3 DNA reads TGTGCCAGCAGCCAAGTGGACCGCGGGCAGTACTTC. Its translation: CASSQVDRGQYF. The V call is TRBV3-1, the J call TRBJ2-7; D ambiguous. Germline V lookup: CDR1 LGHDT, CDR2 YNNKEL (reference sequence). The CDR3 has 12 amino acids. V shed 1 base and J shed 9 bases, with 10 bases lying between them.

This clonotype was seen many times. The rearrangement joins TRBV20-1 to TRBJ1-2; 8 bases are a match to TRBD1. The V gene's germline CDR1 is DFQATT and CDR2 SNEGSKA (reference sequence). V was clipped by 2 bases and J by 1 base; unmatched bases: 3. The CDR3 has 14 residues. The CDR3 is CSARTDRGNYGYTF. CDR3 DNA sequence: TGCAGTGCTAGAACTGACAGGGGTAACTATGGCTACACCTTC.

The table lists this clonotype with many counts. V usage is TRBV24-1 and J usage is TRBJ1-4; tentatively, D is TRBD1 (5 bases). The germline CDR1 and CDR2 sequences are KGHDR and SFDVKD. V lost 4 bases and J lost 8, with 13 bases in between. The CDR3 totals 14 residues. CDR3 DNA sequence: TGTGCCACCAGTGACGCCGGCAGGGAGGAAAAACTGTTTTTT. This encodes CATSDAGREEKLFF.

This sequence joins TRBV30 and TRBJ2-2; D is possibly TRBD1 (6 bases). Germline loops: CDR1 GTSNPN, CDR2 SVGIG (reference sequence). V was shortened by 0 bases and J by 5 bases, with 10 bases between the two germline ends. The CDR3 length is 14 residues. CDR3 residues: CAWSVGGFTGELFF. DNA for the CDR3: TGTGCCTGGAGTGTAGGGGGTTTTACCGGGGAGCTGTTTTTT.

This clonotype was counted at least ten times. The chain couples TRBV11-3 to TRBJ2-5; D is perhaps TRBD1 or TRBD2 (5 bases each). Looked up from germline, CDR1 is SGHNT and CDR2 is YENEEA. Deletions cut 5 bases from V and 5 bases from J, with 9 bases between. This CDR3 spans 12 amino acids. The CDR3 spells CASSPEGETQYF. The CDR3 DNA sequence: TGTGCCAGCAGCCCAGAGGGGGAGACCCAGTACTTC.

Comments on this clonotype: This may stem from a read error, because a much larger clone lies one nucleotide away. In nucleotides, the CDR3 is TGTGCCAGCTCACAGACAGGGAGCAGATGGAATGAGCGGTTCTTC. As protein: CASSQTGSRWNERFF. This chain connects TRBV18 to TRBJ2-1; 7 bases align to TRBD1. This CDR3 is 15 amino acids long. Germline assignment: CDR1 KGHSH and CDR2 LQKENI.

This clonotype was seen more than once but under ten times. J is TRBJ2-6 and V is TRBV6-1; D is uncertain. This CDR3 is built from 17 residues. Germline assignment: CDR1 MNHNS and CDR2 SASEGT. Trimming cost V 4 bases and J 0 bases, with 13 bases left between them. CDR3 amino acids: CASSGQAHSSGANVLTF. CDR3 in DNA: TGTGCCAGCAGTGGGCAGGCGCACAGCTCTGGGGCCAACGTCCTGACTTTC.

This clonotype was detected ten times or more. This chain joins TRBV5-1 and TRBJ2-1; 13 bases map to TRBD2. The CDR3 loop spans 15 amino acids. Germline V gene sequence: CDR1 SGHRS, CDR2 YFSETQ. J gave up 9 bases and V 3 bases, and 6 bases lay outside the gene matches. The CDR3 nucleotides read TGCGCCAGCAGCTCACTAGCGGGAGGGCCTGGTGAGCAGTTCTTC. Its translation: CASSSLAGGPGEQFF.

This clonotype was detected only a few times. The V call is TRBV7-8, the J call TRBJ2-5; D ambiguous. The length of the CDR3 is 16 residues. Trimming removed 5 bases from V and 2 bases from J, with 18 bases in between. CDR1 is SGHVS and CDR2 is FQNEAQ in the germline V gene. The CDR3 DNA reads TGTGCCAGCAGCCCCCTCCCGCAGGAACCTCAAGAGACCCAGTACTTC. This translates into CASSPLPQEPQETQYF.

The rearrangement joins TRBV29-1 to TRBJ2-1; no clear D. Germline V CDR1 and CDR2: SQVTM, ANQGSEA. Between the trimmed V and J ends, which lost 7 bases and 6 bases, there was a span of 10 bases. CDR3 length equals 11 residues. CDR3 sequence (DNA): TGCAGCGGCTTAGCAGGCAATGAGCAGTTCTTC. Its translation: CSGLAGNEQFF.

CDR3 amino acids: CASSRWGASGANVLTF. The CDR3, as DNA: TGTGCCAGCAGTCGGTGGGGGGCCTCTGGGGCCAACGTCCTGACTTTC. The genes are TRBV6-2 or TRBV6-3 and TRBJ2-6, with D perhaps assigned TRBD1 or TRBD2 (6 bases each). The CDR3 has 16 amino acids. V shed 5 bases and J shed 0 bases, with 11 bases lying between them. Germline CDR1 is MNHEY and CDR2 is SVGEGT.

This clonotype was seen ten or more times. The chain links TRBV28 to TRBJ1-3; 10 bases align to TRBD1. The CDR3 spans 17 residues. The J segment lost 2 bases and the V segment lost 5 bases, leaving 9 bases of the junction unmatched. Germline V CDR1 and CDR2: MDHEN, SYDVKM. CDR3 bases: TGTGCCAGCAGTCCTACTCCGGGACAGGGGACTGGAAACACCATATATTTT. This sequence encodes CASSPTPGQGTGNTIYF.

This clonotype was seen repeatedly, ten times or more. V is TRBV10-3 and J is TRBJ2-1, with 12 bases aligning to TRBD1. The CDR3 is 17 amino acids. Per germline, CDR1 ENHRY and CDR2 SYGVKD. Trimming took 4 bases from V and 3 from J; bases not matched to a gene: 7. This CDR3 reads CAISGLGTGGSYNEQFF. The CDR3 bases are TGTGCCATCAGTGGTCTCGGGACAGGGGGCAGCTACAATGAGCAGTTCTTC.

This clonotype was detected ten times or more. The V gene is TRBV20-1, the J gene TRBJ2-7; tentative D call: TRBD2 (5 bases). Germline CDR1 and CDR2: DFQATT and SNEGSKA (reference sequence). CDR3 length: 16 residues. For the CDR3, the DNA is TGCAGCGCAGCTAATCTAAGGAGGTTTCCGAGCTACGAGCAGTACTTC. Translating gives CSAANLRRFPSYEQYF.

This clonotype has ten or more counts. V gene TRBV7-9 combines with J gene TRBJ2-4; TRBD2 matches 7 bases. Unmatched junction bases numbered 2, after V lost 2 bases and J lost 1 base. The length of the CDR3 is 15 residues. Germline V gene sequence: CDR1 SEHNR, CDR2 FQNEAQ (reference sequence). CDR3 protein: CASSLQGGAKNIQYF. The CDR3 nucleotides are TGTGCCAGCAGCTTACAGGGAGGGGCCAAAAACATTCAGTACTTC. Full variable domain (missing parts from reference TRBV7-9 and TRBJ2-4): DTGVSQNPRHKITKRGQNVTFRCDPISEHNRLYWYRQTLGQGPEFLTYFQNEAQLEKSRLLSDRFSAERPKGSFSTLEIQRTEQGDSAMYLCASSLQGGAKNIQYFGAGTRLSVL.

In this sample, this clonotype turned up many times. The chain has TRBV3-1 and TRBJ2-3; D might be TRBD1 (5 bases). The CDR3 is made up of 15 amino acids. From germline, CDR1 is LGHDT and CDR2 YNNKEL (reference sequence). V was trimmed by 4 bases and J by 6 bases, leaving 17 bases between them. The CDR3 sequence is CASSPSWGEADTQYF. CDR3 coding DNA: TGTGCCAGCAGCCCCTCGTGGGGCGAAGCGGATACGCAGTATTTT.